The T cell receptor (beta chain) described here comes from a study of blood T cell repertoires in COVID-19. Study overall: Spain, Italy and the United States supplied samples that represented acute and convalescent COVID-19. Sources were T cells, B-cell-depleted T cells, or PBMCs; the material itself was cDNA or gDNA.

Original handling: Using reference gene primer amplification, nucleated cell counts were estimated. The table came from immunoSEQ multiplex PCR; TCRdb's copy has only in-frame clones and leaves some out. The DNA gave D and trimming, while V, J and clone size come from that table. The table records 100,000 to 150,000 clones, over 60% of them present only once. The receptor comes from a woman aged 70 to 79 with acute or convalescent COVID-19. Sequencing was performed on peripheral blood.

CDR3 DNA: TGCGCCAGCAGCTACGACAGAACCACCGGGGAGCTGTTTTTT. Translated, it gives CASSYDRTTGELFF. The chain couples TRBV10-1 to TRBJ2-2; tentative D call: TRBD1 (5 bases). The V end lost 6 bases, the J end lost 4 bases, and 12 bases lay between the germline ends. This CDR3 region has 14 residues. Germline CDR1 WNHNN, CDR2 SYGVQD (reference sequence).